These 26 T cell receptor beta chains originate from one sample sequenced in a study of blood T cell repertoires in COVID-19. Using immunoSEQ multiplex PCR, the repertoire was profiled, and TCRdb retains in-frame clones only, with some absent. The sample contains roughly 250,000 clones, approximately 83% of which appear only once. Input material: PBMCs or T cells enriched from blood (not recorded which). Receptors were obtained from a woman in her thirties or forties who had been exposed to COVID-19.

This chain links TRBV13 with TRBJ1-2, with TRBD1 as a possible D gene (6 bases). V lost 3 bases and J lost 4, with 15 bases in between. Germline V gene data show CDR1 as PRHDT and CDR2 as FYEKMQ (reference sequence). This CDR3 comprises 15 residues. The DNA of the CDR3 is TGTGCCAGCAGCTTGAGACAGGATCCTCTCTATGGCTACACCTTC. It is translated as CASSLRQDPLYGYTF.

The CDR3 nucleotides read TGTGCCAGCGTCGGGACTAGCGGGGGTAATGAGCAGTTCTTC. Protein product: CASVGTSGGNEQFF. The V call is TRBV3-1 (or the pseudogene TRBV3-2), the J call TRBJ2-1; 14 nucleotides align to TRBD2. In germline, CDR1 is LGHDT, CDR2 YNNKEL (reference sequence). The trim removed 8 bases at V and 7 bases at J, leaving 4 bases unmatched. The CDR3 spans 14 residues.

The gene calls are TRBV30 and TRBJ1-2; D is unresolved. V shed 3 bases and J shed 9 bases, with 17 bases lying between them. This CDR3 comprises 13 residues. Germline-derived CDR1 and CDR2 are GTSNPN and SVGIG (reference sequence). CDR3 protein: CAWSREEGRRYTF. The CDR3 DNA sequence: TGTGCCTGGAGCCGTGAAGAGGGTAGGCGCTACACCTTC.

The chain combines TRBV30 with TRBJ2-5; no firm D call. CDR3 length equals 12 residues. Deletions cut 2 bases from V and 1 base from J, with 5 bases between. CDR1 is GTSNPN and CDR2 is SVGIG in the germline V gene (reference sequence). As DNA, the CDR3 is TGTGCCTGGAGTTTAGTCCAAGAGACCCAGTACTTC. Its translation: CAWSLVQETQYF.

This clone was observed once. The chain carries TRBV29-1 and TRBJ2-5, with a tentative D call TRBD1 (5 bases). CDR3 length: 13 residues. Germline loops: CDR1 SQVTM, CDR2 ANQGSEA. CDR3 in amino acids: CSSSKGLQETQYF. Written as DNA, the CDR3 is TGCAGTTCTAGTAAGGGGCTCCAAGAGACCCAGTACTTC. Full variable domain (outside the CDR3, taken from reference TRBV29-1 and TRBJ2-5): SAVISQKPSRDICQRGTSLTIQCQVDSQVTMMFWYRQQPGQSLTLIATANQGSEATYESGFVIDKFPISRPNLTFSTLTVSNMSPEDSSIYLCSSSKGLQETQYFGPGTRLLVL.

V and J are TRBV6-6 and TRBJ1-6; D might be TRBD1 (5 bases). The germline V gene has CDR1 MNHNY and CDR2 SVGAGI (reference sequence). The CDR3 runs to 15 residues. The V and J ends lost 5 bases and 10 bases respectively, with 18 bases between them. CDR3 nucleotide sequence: TGTGCCAGCAGTACCGTTCGGGGGAGGGAATCACCCCTCCACTTT. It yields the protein CASSTVRGRESPLHF.

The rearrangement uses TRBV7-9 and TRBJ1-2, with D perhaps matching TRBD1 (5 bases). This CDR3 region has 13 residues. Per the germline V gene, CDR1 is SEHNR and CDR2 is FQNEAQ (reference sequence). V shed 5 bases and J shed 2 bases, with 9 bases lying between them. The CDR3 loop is CASSVDRNYGYTF. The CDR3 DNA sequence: TGTGCCAGCAGCGTCGACAGAAACTATGGCTACACCTTC. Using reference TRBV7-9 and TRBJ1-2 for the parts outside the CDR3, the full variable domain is DTGVSQNPRHKITKRGQNVTFRCDPISEHNRLYWYRQTLGQGPEFLTYFQNEAQLEKSRLLSDRFSAERPKGSFSTLEIQRTEQGDSAMYLCASSVDRNYGYTFGSGTRLTVV.

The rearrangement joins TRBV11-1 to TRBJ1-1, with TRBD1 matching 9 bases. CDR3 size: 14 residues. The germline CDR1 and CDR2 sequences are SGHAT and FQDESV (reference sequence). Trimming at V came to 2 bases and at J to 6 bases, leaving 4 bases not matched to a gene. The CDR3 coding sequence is TGTGCCAGCAGCTTAACCGGGACAGGGCCTGAAGCTTTCTTT. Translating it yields CASSLTGTGPEAFF.

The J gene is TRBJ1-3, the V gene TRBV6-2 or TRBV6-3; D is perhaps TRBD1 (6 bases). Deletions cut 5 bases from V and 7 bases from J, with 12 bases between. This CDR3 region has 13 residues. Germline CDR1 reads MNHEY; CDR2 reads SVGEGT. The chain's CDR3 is CASSNQGKNTIYF. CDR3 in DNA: TGTGCCAGCAGTAACCAGGGGAAGAACACCATATATTTT.

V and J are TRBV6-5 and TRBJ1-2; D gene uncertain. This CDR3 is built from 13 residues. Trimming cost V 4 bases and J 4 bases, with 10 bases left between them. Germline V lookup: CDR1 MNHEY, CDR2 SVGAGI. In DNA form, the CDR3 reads TGTGCCAGCAGTTCCGCGGAGGCCTATGGCTACACCTTC. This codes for CASSSAEAYGYTF.

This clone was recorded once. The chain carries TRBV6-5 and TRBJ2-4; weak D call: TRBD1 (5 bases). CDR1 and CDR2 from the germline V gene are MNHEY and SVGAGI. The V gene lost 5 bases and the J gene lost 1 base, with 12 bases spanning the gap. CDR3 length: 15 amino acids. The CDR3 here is CASSLRDGAKNIQYF. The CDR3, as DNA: TGTGCCAGCAGTCTCAGGGATGGCGCCAAAAACATTCAGTACTTC.

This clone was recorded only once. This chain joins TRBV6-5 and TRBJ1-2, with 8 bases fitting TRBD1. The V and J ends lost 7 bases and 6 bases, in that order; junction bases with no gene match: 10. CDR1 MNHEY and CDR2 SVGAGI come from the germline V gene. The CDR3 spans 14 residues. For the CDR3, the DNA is TGTGCCAGCACCGTACAGGGGGGGCACGATGGCTACACCTTC. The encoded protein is CASTVQGGHDGYTF.

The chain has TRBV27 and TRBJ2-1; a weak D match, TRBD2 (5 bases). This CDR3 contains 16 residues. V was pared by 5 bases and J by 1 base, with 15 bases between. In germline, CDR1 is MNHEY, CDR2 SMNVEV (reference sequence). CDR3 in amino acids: CASSPEGGGSYNEQFF. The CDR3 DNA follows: TGTGCCAGCAGTCCCGAGGGTGGTGGGTCCTACAATGAGCAGTTCTTC.

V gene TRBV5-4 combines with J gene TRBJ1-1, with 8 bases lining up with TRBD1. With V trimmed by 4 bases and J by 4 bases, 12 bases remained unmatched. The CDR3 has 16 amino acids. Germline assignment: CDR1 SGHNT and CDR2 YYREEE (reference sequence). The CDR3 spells CASSPYTLTGATEAFF. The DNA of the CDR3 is TGTGCCAGCAGCCCGTATACTCTGACAGGGGCCACTGAAGCTTTCTTT.

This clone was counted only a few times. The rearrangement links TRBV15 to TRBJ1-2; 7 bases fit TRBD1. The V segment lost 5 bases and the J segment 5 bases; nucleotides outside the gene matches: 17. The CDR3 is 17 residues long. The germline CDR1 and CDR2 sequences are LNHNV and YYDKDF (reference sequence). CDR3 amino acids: CATSPRVRARGVYGYTF. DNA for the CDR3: TGTGCCACCAGCCCGCGGGTTAGAGCCAGGGGGGTATATGGCTACACCTTC.

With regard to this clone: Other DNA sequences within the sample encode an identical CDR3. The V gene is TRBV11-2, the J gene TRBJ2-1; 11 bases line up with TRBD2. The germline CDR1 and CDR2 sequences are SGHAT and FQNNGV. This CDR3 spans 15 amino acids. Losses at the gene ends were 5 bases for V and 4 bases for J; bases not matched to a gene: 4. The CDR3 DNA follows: TGTGCCAGCAGCCTCGGGACTAGCGGTTACAATGAGCAGTTCTTC. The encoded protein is CASSLGTSGYNEQFF.

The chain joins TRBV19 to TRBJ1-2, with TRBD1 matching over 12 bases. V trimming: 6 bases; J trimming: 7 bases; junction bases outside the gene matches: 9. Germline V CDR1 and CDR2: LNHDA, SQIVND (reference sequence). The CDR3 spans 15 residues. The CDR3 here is CASRGRGQGASGYTF. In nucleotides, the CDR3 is TGTGCCAGTAGGGGAAGGGGACAGGGGGCCTCTGGCTACACCTTC.

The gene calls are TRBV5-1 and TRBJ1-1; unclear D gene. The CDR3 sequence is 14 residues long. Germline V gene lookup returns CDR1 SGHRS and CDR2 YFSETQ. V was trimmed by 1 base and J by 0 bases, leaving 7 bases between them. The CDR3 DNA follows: TGCGCCAGCAGCTTGTCAGTCATGAACACTGAAGCTTTCTTT. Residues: CASSLSVMNTEAFF.

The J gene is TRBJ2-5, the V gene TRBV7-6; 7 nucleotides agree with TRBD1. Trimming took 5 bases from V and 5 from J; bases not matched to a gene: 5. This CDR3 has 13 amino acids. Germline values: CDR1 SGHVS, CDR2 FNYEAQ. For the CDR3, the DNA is TGTGCCAGCAGCATGACAGGGAAGGAGACCCAGTACTTC. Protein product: CASSMTGKETQYF.

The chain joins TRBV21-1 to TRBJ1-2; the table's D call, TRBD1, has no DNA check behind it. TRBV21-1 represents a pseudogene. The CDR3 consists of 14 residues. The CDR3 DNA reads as TGTGCCAGCAGCAAAGCGACAGCGTCCCGTGGCTACACCTTC. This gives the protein CASSKATASRGYTF.

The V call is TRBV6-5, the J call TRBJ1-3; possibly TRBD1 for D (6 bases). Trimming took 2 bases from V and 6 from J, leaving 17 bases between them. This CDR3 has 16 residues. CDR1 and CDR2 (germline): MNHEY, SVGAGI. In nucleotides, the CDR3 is TGTGCCAGCAGTTACGGCTCACACAGGGTCAAAAACACCATATATTTT. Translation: CASSYGSHRVKNTIYF.

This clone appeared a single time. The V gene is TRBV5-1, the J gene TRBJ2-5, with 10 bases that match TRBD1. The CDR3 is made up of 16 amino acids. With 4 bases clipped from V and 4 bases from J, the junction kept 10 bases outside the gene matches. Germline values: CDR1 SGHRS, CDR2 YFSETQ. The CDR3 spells CASSPGGTGAGETQYF. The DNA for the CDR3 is TGCGCCAGCAGCCCCGGGGGGACAGGGGCGGGAGAGACCCAGTACTTC.

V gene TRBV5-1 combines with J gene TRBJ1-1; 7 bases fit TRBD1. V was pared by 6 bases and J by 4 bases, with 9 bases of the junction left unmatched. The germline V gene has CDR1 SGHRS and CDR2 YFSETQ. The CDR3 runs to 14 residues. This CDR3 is CASNPRGVGTEAFF. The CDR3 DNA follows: TGCGCCAGCAACCCCAGGGGGGTAGGCACTGAAGCTTTCTTT.

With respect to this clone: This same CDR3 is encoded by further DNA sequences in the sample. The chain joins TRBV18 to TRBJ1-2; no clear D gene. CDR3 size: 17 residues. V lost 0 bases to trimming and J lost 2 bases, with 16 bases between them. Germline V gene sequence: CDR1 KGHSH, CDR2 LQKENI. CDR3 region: CASSPPMPAGPNYGYTF. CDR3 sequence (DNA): TGTGCCAGCTCACCACCAATGCCAGCGGGTCCCAACTATGGCTACACCTTC.

As DNA, the CDR3 is TGTGCCAGTAGTGCGACAGGGCGGACGCGTGGCAATGAGCAGTTCTTC. It is translated as CASSATGRTRGNEQFF. J is TRBJ2-1 and V is TRBV19; 7 nucleotides match TRBD1. Unmatched junction bases numbered 13, after V lost 5 bases and J lost 6 bases. Germline CDR1 and CDR2: LNHDA and SQIVND (reference sequence). This CDR3 comprises 16 residues.

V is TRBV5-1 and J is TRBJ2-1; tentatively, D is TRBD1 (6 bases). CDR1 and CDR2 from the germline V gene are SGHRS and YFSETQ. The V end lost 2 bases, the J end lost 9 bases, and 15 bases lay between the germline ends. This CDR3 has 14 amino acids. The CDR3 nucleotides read TGCGCCAGCAGCTTCGTCCAGGGGAGAGGTGAGCAGTTCTTC. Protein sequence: CASSFVQGRGEQFF. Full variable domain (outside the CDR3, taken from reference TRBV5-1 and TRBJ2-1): KAGVTQTPRYLIKTRGQQVTLSCSPISGHRSVSWYQQTPGQGLQFLFEYFSETQRNKGNFPGRFSGRQFSNSRSEMNVSTLELGDSALYLCASSFVQGRGEQFFGPGTRLTVL.